One and the same sample provided the 20 T cell receptor beta chains below, sequenced in a study of cytomegalovirus exposure and HLA in healthy donors. PCR amplification relied on 60 Vbeta primers (plus 13 Jbeta primers). Data came from immunoSEQ multiplex PCR; TCRdb stores just in-frame clones and leaves some out. The table has around 120,000 clones, over 70% seen once. The material sequenced was PBMCs. These receptors came from a woman aged 40 to 49 in good health and CMV-seronegative.

This chain uses TRBV5-1 with TRBJ2-5; the match to TRBD1 covers 8 bases. The CDR3 extends over 14 amino acids. V trimming: 2 bases; J trimming: 5 bases; junction bases outside the gene matches: 5. The germline V gene encodes CDR1 SGHRS and CDR2 YFSETQ. The CDR3 is CASSLPQGGETQYF. The CDR3, as DNA: TGCGCCAGCAGCTTACCACAGGGGGGCGAGACCCAGTACTTC.

The chain joins TRBV7-2 to TRBJ2-1, with TRBD2 matching 7 bases. Per the germline V gene, CDR1 is SGHTA and CDR2 is FQGNSA. Losses at the gene ends were 0 bases for V and 1 base for J; bases not matched to a gene: 15. The CDR3 totals 20 residues. Here the CDR3 DNA reads TGTGCCAGCAGCTTAGCTGGAATAGCGGGCTCATGGTTGTCCTACAATGAGCAGTTCTTC. It encodes CASSLAGIAGSWLSYNEQFF.

The rearrangement joins TRBV5-1 to TRBJ2-7, with 8 bases identical to TRBD2. CDR3 length equals 14 residues. Trimming cost V 1 base and J 3 bases; bases outside gene matches: 3. CDR1 is SGHRS, CDR2 YFSETQ, per germline. Here the CDR3 DNA reads TGCGCCAGCAGCTTGAGTCTAGCGGGCTACGAGCAGTACTTC. Encoded protein: CASSLSLAGYEQYF.

The rearrangement links TRBV27 to TRBJ2-3; TRBD2 matches at 11 bases. Germline V gene lookup returns CDR1 MNHEY and CDR2 SMNVEV (reference sequence). Trimming removed 2 bases from V and 6 bases from J; junction bases left unmatched: 10. The CDR3 totals 17 residues. CDR3 residues: CASSLGTSGGWTDTQYF. CDR3 nucleotides: TGTGCCAGCAGTTTAGGGACTAGCGGAGGATGGACGGATACGCAGTATTTT.

The chain carries TRBV4-3 and TRBJ1-5; D is unresolved. There are 14 residues in the CDR3. V shed 0 bases and J shed 3 bases, with 6 bases lying between them. Germline lookup yields CDR1 LGHNA and CDR2 YSLEER. CDR3 sequence (DNA): TGCGCCAGCAGCCAAGAGCGGGTCAATCAGCCCCAGCATTTT. Its protein is CASSQERVNQPQHF.

Written as DNA, the CDR3 is TGTGCCAGCAGCTTAGGGGAGACACTATATGGCTACACCTTC. This gives the protein CASSLGETLYGYTF. J is TRBJ1-2 and V is TRBV7-2; D uncertain. This CDR3 is built from 14 residues. V was shortened by 1 base and J by 5 bases, with 11 bases between the two germline ends. CDR1 and CDR2 from the germline V gene are SGHTA and FQGNSA.

The chain couples TRBV18 to TRBJ2-1, with TRBD2 identical over 8 bases. The CDR3 is 17 residues long. Germline V gene sequence: CDR1 KGHSH, CDR2 LQKENI. Losses at the gene ends were 3 bases for V and 0 bases for J; bases not matched to a gene: 7. DNA of the CDR3: TGTGCCAGCTCACCCCCGGGGGGGCGCGGCTCCTACAATGAGCAGTTCTTC. Translation: CASSPPGGRGSYNEQFF.

Note on this clone: One junction end does not reproduce the germline sequence, and a read error may be involved. The chain joins TRBV7-8 to TRBJ2-1; D not resolved. This CDR3 contains 12 residues. CDR1 and CDR2 (germline): SGHVS, FQNEAQ. CDR3 loop: CASSPSDNEQFF. DNA of the CDR3: TGTGCCAGCAGCCCCTCCGACAATGAGCAGTTCTTC.

This rearrangement joins TRBV6-6 to TRBJ1-1; possibly TRBD1 for D (6 bases). The CDR3 loop spans 13 amino acids. Germline values: CDR1 MNHNY, CDR2 SVGAGI (reference sequence). V was clipped by 11 bases and J by 4 bases, with 17 bases between them. In DNA, the CDR3 is TGTGCCGCAAGGCTTTTAGGGGGCACTGAAGCTTTCTTT. This encodes CAARLLGGTEAFF.

As for this clone: Other DNA sequences in this sample translate to the same CDR3. V usage is TRBV5-6 and J usage is TRBJ2-2; D remains ambiguous. This CDR3 is built from 13 residues. The ends were cut back, 2 bases at V and 1 base at J, with 3 bases in the middle. Germline values: CDR1 SGHDT, CDR2 YYEEEE. This chain's CDR3 is CASSLQNTGELFF. As DNA, the CDR3 is TGTGCCAGCAGCTTACAGAACACCGGGGAGCTGTTTTTT.

The chain has TRBV4-2 and TRBJ2-2, with 7 bases lining up with TRBD2. This CDR3 has 15 residues. With 4 bases clipped from V and 7 bases from J, the junction kept 9 bases outside the gene matches. Germline-derived CDR1 and CDR2 are LGHNA and YNFKEQ. The CDR3 reads CASSLGAGSDGELFF. Here the CDR3 DNA reads TGTGCCAGCAGCCTAGGAGCGGGGAGCGACGGGGAGCTGTTTTTT.

This chain joins TRBV27 and TRBJ1-2, with D unresolved. The CDR3 covers 14 residues. Trimming pared 8 bases from V and 3 bases from J, leaving 16 bases between. Germline lookup yields CDR1 MNHEY and CDR2 SMNVEV (reference sequence). CDR3 sequence reads: CASGEVKDYYGYTF. In DNA, the CDR3 is TGTGCCAGCGGGGAGGTAAAGGACTACTATGGCTACACCTTC.

Written as DNA, the CDR3 is TGCGCCAGCAGCCCGGGGGCAGGGGGCCAAGAGACCCAGTACTTC. It yields the protein CASSPGAGGQETQYF. V usage is TRBV4-1 and J usage is TRBJ2-5; possibly TRBD1 for D (7 bases). V was cut by 4 bases and J by 1 base, with 13 bases left in between. The CDR3 contains 15 residues. Germline V gene lookup returns CDR1 MGHRA and CDR2 YSYEKL.

This clone was seen once. The rearrangement links TRBV2 to TRBJ2-1, with 11 bases fitting TRBD1. The J segment lost 4 bases and the V segment lost 5 bases, leaving 4 bases of the junction unmatched. Germline-derived CDR1 and CDR2 are SNHLY and FYNNEI. This CDR3 is 15 amino acids long. The CDR3 DNA follows: TGTGCCAGCAGTCCGGGACAGGGGGGATACAATGAGCAGTTCTTC. This codes for CASSPGQGGYNEQFF.

The chain joins TRBV19 to TRBJ1-1, with 8 bases aligning to TRBD1. The CDR3 has 15 residues. The trim removed 4 bases at V and 7 bases at J, leaving 11 bases unmatched. Germline-derived CDR1 and CDR2 are LNHDA and SQIVND (reference sequence). The CDR3 spells CASSRTGMEHGEAFF. Written as DNA, the CDR3 is TGTGCCAGTAGTAGGACAGGGATGGAACACGGTGAAGCTTTCTTT. The variable domain in full, with the rest retrieved from reference TRBV19 and TRBJ1-1, is DGGITQSPKYLFRKEGQNVTLSCEQNLNHDAMYWYRQDPGQGLRLIYYSQIVNDFQKGDIAEGYSVSREKKESFPLTVTSAQKNPTAFYLCASSRTGMEHGEAFFGQGTRLTVV.

As regards this clone: Mismatch with germline at one junction end may stem from a read error. The chain employs TRBV5-4 and TRBJ2-7; TRBD2 matches at 12 bases. The germline V gene encodes CDR1 SGHNT and CDR2 YYREEE (reference sequence). This CDR3 region has 12 residues. CDR3 DNA sequence: TGTGCCAGCAGCTCCGGACTAGCGGGGCCTGACTTC. It encodes CASSSGLAGPDF.

The chain has TRBV14 and TRBJ2-5; TRBD2 matches 13 bases. Germline V lookup: CDR1 SGHDN, CDR2 FVKESK. The CDR3 consists of 16 residues. V lost 3 bases and J lost 5; bases outside the gene matches: 6. CDR3 protein: CASSQGTSGAAETQYF. CDR3 in DNA: TGTGCCAGCAGCCAGGGGACTAGCGGGGCGGCGGAGACCCAGTACTTC.

The chain is built from TRBV6-4 and TRBJ2-3; 13 positions agree with TRBD2. Trimming removed 0 bases from V and 1 base from J; junction bases left unmatched: 4. This CDR3 spans 18 amino acids. Germline V gene lookup returns CDR1 MRHNA and CDR2 SNTAGT. The CDR3 loop is CASSDSRTSGSGTDTQYF. For the CDR3, the DNA is TGTGCCAGCAGTGACTCTAGGACTAGCGGGAGTGGCACAGATACGCAGTATTTT.

This rearrangement joins TRBV7-9 to TRBJ2-3; TRBD2 matches 10 bases. The CDR3 runs to 14 residues. The germline V gene encodes CDR1 SEHNR and CDR2 FQNEAQ (reference sequence). V gave up 4 bases and J gave up 3 bases; unmatched junction bases: 1. CDR3 bases: TGTGCCAGCAGCTCGGGACTAGCGACAGATACGCAGTATTTT. As protein: CASSSGLATDTQYF. The variable domain in full, completed from reference TRBV7-9 and TRBJ2-3, reads DTGVSQNPRHKITKRGQNVTFRCDPISEHNRLYWYRQTLGQGPEFLTYFQNEAQLEKSRLLSDRFSAERPKGSFSTLEIQRTEQGDSAMYLCASSSGLATDTQYFGPGTRLTVL.

Only a few counts were recorded for this clone. The V and J genes are TRBV19 and TRBJ2-1; 7 bases agree with TRBD2. Trimming removed 7 bases from V and 4 bases from J; junction bases left unmatched: 1. Germline assignment: CDR1 LNHDA and CDR2 SQIVND (reference sequence). The CDR3 length is 12 residues. CDR3 in amino acids: CASMGGYNEQFF. CDR3 DNA: TGTGCCAGTATGGGGGGGTACAATGAGCAGTTCTTC.